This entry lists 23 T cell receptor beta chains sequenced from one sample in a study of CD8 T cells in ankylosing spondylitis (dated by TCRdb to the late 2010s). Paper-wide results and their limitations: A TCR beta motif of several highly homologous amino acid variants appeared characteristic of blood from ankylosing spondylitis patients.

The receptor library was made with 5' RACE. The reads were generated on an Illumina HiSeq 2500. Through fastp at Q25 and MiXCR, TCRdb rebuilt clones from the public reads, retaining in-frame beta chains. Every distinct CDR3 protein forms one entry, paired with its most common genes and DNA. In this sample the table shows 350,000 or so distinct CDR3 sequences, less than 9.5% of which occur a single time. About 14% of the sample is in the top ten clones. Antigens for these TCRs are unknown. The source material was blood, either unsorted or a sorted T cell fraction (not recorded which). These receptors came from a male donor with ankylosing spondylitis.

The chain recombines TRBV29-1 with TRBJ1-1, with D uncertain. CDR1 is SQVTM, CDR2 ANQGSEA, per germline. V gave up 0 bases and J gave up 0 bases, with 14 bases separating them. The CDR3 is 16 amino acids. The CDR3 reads CSVEDLGSGMNTEAFF. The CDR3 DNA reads TGCAGCGTTGAAGATCTGGGGTCCGGCATGAACACTGAAGCTTTCTTT.

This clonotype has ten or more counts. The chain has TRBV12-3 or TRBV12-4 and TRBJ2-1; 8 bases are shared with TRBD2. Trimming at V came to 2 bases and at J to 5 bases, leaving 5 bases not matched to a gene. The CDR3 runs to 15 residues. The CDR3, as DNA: TGTGCCAGCAGTTTAAGAGCGGGAGAACACAATGAGCAGTTCTTC. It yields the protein CASSLRAGEHNEQFF.

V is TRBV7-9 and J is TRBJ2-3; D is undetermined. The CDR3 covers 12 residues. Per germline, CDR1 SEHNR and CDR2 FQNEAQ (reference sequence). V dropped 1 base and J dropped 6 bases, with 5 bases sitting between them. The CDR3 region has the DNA TGTGCCAGCAGCTTAGTTTGGGATACGCAGTATTTT. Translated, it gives CASSLVWDTQYF.

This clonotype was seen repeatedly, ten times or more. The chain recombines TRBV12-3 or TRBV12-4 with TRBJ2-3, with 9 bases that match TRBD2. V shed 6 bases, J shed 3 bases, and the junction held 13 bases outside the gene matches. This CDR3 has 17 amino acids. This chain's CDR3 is CASSRSNSGRGTDTQYF. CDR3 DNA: TGTGCCAGCAGCCGGTCCAATAGCGGGAGAGGGACAGATACGCAGTATTTT.

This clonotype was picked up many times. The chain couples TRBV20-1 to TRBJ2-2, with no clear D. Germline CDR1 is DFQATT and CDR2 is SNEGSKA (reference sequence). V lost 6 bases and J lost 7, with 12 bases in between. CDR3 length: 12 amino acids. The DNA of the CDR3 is TGCAGTGCACCCCGCGGTGACGGGGAGCTGTTTTTT. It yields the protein CSAPRGDGELFF.

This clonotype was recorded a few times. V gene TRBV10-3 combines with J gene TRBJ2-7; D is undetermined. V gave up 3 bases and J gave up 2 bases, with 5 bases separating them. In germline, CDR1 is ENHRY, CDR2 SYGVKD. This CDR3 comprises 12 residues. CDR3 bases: TGTGCCATCAGTGATACAACCTACGAGCAGTACTTC. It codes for CAISDTTYEQYF.

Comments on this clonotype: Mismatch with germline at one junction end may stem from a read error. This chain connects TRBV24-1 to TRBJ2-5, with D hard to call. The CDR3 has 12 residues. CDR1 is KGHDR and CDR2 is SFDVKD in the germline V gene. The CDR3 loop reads CATSAPQETQYF. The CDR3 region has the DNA TGTGCCACAAGTGCACCTCAAGAGACCCAGTACTTC.

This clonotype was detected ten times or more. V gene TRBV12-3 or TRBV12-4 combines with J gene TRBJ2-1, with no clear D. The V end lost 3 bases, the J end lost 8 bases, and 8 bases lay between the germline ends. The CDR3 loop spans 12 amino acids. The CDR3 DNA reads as TGTGCCAGCAGTTTCTCCCCCGATGAGCAGTTCTTC. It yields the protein CASSFSPDEQFF.

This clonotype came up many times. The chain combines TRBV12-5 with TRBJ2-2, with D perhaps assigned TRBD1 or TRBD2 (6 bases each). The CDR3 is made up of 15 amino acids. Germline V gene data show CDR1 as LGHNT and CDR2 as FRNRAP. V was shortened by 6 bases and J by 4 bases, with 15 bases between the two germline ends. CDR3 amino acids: CASGGSGGGTGELFF. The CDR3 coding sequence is TGTGCTAGTGGGGGGTCTGGAGGGGGCACCGGGGAGCTGTTTTTT. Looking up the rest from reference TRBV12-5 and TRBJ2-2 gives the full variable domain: DARVTQTPRHKVTEMGQEVTMRCQPILGHNTVFWYRQTMMQGLELLAYFRNRAPLDDSGMPKDRFSAEMPDATLATLKIQPSEPRDSAVYFCASGGSGGGTGELFFGEGSRLTVL.

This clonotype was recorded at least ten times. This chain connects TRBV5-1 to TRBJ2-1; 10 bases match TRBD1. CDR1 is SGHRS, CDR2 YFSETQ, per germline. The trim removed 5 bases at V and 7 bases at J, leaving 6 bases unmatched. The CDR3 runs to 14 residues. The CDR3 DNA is TGCGCCAGCAGGCCGGGACAGGGGTATAATGAGCAGTTCTTC. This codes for CASRPGQGYNEQFF. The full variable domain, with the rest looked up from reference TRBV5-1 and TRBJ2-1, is KAGVTQTPRYLIKTRGQQVTLSCSPISGHRSVSWYQQTPGQGLQFLFEYFSETQRNKGNFPGRFSGRQFSNSRSEMNVSTLELGDSALYLCASRPGQGYNEQFFGPGTRLTVL.

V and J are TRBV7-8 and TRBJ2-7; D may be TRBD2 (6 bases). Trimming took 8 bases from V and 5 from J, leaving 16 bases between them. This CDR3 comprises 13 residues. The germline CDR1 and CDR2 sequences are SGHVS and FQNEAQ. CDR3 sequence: CASGGLRAHEQYF. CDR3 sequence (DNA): TGTGCCAGCGGGGGACTCCGGGCCCACGAGCAGTACTTC.

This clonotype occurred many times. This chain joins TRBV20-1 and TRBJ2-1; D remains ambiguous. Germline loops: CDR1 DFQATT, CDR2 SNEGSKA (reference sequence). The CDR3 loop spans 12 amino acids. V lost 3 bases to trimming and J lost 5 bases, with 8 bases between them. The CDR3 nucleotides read TGCAGTGCTAGCGGTGTGAACAATGAGCAGTTCTTC. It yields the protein CSASGVNNEQFF.

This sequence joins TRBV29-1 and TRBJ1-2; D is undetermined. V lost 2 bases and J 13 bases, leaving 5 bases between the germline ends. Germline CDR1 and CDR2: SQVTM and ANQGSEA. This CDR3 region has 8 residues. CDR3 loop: CSVERSTF. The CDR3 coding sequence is TGCAGCGTTGAACGTTCCACCTTC.

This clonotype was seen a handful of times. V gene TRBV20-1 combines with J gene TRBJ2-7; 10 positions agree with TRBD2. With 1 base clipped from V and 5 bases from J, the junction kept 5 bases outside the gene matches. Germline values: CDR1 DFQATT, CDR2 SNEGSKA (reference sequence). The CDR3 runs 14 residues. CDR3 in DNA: TGCAGTGCTAGAGTAGCGGGAGGAGAGGACGAGCAGTACTTC. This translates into CSARVAGGEDEQYF.

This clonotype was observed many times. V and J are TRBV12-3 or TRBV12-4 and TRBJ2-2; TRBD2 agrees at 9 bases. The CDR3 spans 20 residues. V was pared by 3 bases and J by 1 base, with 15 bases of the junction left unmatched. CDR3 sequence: CASSFQGLLRREGNTGELFF. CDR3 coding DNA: TGTGCCAGCAGTTTTCAGGGTCTTTTAAGGCGGGAGGGGAACACCGGGGAGCTGTTTTTT.

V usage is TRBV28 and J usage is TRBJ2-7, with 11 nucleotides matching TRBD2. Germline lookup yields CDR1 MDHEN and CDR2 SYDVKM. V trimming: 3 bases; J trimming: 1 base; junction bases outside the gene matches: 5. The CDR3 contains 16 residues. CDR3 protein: CASSLASGRKSYEQYF. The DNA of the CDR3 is TGTGCCAGCAGTTTGGCTAGCGGGAGGAAGTCCTACGAGCAGTACTTC.

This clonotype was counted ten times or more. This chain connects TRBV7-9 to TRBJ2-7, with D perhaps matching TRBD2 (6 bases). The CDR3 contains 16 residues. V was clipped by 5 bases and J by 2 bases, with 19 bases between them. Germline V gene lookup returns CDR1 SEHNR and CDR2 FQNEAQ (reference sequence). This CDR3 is CASSPTFSGSAYEQYF. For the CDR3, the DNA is TGTGCCAGCAGCCCCACCTTTAGCGGCTCCGCCTACGAGCAGTACTTC.

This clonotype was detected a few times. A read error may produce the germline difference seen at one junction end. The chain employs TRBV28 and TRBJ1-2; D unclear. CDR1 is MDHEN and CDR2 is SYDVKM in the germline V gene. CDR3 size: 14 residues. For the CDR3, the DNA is TGTGCCAGCAGTTTATCCCAAGCTAACTATGGCCACACCTTC. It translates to CASSLSQANYGHTF.

CDR3 residues: CASGGQYYEQYF. The CDR3 nucleotides read TGTGCCAGCGGGGGACAGTACTACGAGCAGTACTTC. The V gene is TRBV7-2, the J gene TRBJ2-7; 7 positions match TRBD1. J lost 3 bases, V lost 8 bases, and 4 bases had no gene match. Per germline, CDR1 SGHTA and CDR2 FQGNSA. The CDR3 is made up of 12 amino acids.

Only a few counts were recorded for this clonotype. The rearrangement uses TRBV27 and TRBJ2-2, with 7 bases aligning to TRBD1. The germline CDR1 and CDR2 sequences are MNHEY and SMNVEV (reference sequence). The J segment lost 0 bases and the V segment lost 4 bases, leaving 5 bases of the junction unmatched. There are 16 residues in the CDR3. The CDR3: CASSYDGQANTGELFF. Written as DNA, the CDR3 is TGTGCCAGCAGTTATGACGGACAGGCGAACACCGGGGAGCTGTTTTTT.

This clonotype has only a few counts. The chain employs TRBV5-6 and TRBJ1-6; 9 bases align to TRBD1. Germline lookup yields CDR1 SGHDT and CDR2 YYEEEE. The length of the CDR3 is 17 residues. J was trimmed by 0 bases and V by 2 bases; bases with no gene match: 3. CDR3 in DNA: TGTGCCAGCAGCTTCGGACAGGGGCCCTCCTATAATTCACCCCTCCACTTT. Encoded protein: CASSFGQGPSYNSPLHF.

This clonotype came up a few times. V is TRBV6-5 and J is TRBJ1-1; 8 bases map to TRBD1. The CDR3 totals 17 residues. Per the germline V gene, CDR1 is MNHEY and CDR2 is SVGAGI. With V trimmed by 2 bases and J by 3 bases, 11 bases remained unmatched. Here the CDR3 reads CASSYVRSRTGYTEAFF. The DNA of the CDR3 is TGTGCCAGCAGTTACGTACGAAGCCGGACAGGGTACACTGAAGCTTTCTTT.

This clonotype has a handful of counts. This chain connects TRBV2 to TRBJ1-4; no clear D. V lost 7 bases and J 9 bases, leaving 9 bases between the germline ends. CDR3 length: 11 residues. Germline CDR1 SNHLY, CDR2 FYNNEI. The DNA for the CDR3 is TGTGCCAGCACGGACCGGCAAAAACTGTTTTTT. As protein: CASTDRQKLFF.